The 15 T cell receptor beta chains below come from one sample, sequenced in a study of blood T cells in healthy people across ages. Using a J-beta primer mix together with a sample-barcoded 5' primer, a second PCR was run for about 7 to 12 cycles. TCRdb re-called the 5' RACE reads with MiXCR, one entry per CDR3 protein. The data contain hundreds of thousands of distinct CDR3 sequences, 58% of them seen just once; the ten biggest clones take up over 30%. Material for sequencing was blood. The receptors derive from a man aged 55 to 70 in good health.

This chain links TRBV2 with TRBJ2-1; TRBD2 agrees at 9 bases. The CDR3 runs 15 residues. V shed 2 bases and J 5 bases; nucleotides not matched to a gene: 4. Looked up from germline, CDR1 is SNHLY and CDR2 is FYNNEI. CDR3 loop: CASSEWGGGDNEQFF. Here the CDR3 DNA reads TGTGCCAGCAGTGAATGGGGCGGGGGGGACAATGAGCAGTTCTTC.

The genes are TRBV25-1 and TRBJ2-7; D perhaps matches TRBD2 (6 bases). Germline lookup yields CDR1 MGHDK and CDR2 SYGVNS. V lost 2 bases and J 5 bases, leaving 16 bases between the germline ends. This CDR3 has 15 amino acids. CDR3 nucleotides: TGTGCCAGCAGTGAAGGGGGGACCCGTCGGGACGAGCAGTACTTC. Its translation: CASSEGGTRRDEQYF.

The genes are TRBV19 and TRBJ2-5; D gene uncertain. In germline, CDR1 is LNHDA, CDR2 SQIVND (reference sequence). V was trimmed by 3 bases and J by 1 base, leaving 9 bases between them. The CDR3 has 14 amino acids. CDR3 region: CASSIVGTQETQYF. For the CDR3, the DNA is TGTGCCAGTAGTATTGTGGGTACCCAAGAGACCCAGTACTTC. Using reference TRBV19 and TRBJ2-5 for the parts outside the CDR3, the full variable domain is DGGITQSPKYLFRKEGQNVTLSCEQNLNHDAMYWYRQDPGQGLRLIYYSQIVNDFQKGDIAEGYSVSREKKESFPLTVTSAQKNPTAFYLCASSIVGTQETQYFGPGTRLLVL.

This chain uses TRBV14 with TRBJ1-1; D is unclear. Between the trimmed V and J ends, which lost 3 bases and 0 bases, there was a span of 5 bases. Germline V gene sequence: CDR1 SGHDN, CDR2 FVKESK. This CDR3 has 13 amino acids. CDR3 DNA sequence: TGTGCCAGCAGCCATTCCCTGAACACTGAAGCTTTCTTT. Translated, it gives CASSHSLNTEAFF.

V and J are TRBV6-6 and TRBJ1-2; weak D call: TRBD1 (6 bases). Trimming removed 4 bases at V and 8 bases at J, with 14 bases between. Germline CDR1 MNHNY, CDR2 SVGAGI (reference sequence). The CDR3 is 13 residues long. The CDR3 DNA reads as TGTGCCAGCAGTTCACAGGGCGTTGGAGGCTACACCTTC. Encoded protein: CASSSQGVGGYTF.

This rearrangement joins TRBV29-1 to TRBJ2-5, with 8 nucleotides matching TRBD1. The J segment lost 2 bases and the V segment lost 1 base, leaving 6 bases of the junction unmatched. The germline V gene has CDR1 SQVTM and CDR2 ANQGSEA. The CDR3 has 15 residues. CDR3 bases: TGCAGCGTTGAAGGGGCCAGGGGGCATCAAGAGACCCAGTACTTC. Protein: CSVEGARGHQETQYF.

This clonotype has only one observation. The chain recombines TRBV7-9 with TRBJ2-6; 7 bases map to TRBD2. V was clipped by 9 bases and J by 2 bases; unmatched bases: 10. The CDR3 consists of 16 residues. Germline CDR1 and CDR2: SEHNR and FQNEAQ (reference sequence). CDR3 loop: CASGTEGRAGANVLTF. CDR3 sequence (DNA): TGTGCCAGTGGGACCGAGGGGAGGGCTGGGGCCAACGTCCTGACTTTC.

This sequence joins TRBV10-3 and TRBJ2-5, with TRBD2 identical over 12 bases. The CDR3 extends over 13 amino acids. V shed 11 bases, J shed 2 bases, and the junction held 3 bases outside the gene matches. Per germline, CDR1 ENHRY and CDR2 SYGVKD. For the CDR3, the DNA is TGTGCCGTCACTAGCGGGGGGCAAGAGACCCAGTACTTC. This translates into CAVTSGGQETQYF.

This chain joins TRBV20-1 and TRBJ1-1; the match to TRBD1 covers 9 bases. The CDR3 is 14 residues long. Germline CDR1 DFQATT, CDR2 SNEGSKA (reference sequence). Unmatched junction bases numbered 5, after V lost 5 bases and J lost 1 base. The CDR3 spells CSAGDRVKNTEAFF. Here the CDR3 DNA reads TGCAGTGCTGGGGACAGGGTAAAGAACACTGAAGCTTTCTTT.

In nucleotides, the CDR3 is TGTGCCAGCAGTTTAATGGGGGGGGCTCAAGAGACCCAGTACTTC. Its translation is CASSLMGGAQETQYF. The chain couples TRBV12-3 or TRBV12-4 to TRBJ2-4; D may be TRBD2 (7 bases). The J call may be mistaken, given a closer DNA end match to TRBJ2-5. This CDR3 region has 15 residues.

DNA of the CDR3: TGTGCCAGCAGCTTATTGGGGGGCCTACCAAATTCACCCCTCCACTTT. This encodes CASSLLGGLPNSPLHF. The J gene is TRBJ1-6, the V gene TRBV7-2, with D maybe TRBD1 (6 bases). With 2 bases removed from V and 7 bases from J, the gap between germline ends came to 15 bases. The CDR3 spans 16 residues. CDR1 SGHTA and CDR2 FQGNSA come from the germline V gene.

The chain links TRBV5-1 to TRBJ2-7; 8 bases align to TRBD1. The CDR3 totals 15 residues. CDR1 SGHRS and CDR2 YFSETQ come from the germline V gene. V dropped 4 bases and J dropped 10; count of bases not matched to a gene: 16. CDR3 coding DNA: TGCGCCAGCAGCCCAACAGGACAGGGCCGACTGTCCCAGTACTTC. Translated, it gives CASSPTGQGRLSQYF.

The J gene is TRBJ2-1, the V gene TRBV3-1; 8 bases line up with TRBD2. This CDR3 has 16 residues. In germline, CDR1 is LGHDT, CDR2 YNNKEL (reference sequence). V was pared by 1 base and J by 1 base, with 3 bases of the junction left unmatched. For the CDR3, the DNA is TGTGCCAGCAGCCAAGCCCCGGGGGGGTCCTACAATGAGCAGTTCTTC. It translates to CASSQAPGGSYNEQFF.

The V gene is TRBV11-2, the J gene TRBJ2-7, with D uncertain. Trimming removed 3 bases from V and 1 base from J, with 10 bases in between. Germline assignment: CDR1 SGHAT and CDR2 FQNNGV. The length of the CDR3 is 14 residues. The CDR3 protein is CASSFSRVSYEQYF. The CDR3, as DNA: TGTGCCAGCAGCTTCTCTAGGGTGTCCTACGAGCAGTACTTC.

As DNA, the CDR3 is TGTGCCAGCAGTTTTTCAGGGAACACCGGGGAGCTGTTTTTT. Its protein product is CASSFSGNTGELFF. This chain uses TRBV27 with TRBJ2-2; D is ambiguous. The germline CDR1 and CDR2 sequences are MNHEY and SMNVEV (reference sequence). CDR3 length: 14 amino acids. The V end lost 3 bases, the J end lost 1 base, and 6 bases lay between the germline ends.